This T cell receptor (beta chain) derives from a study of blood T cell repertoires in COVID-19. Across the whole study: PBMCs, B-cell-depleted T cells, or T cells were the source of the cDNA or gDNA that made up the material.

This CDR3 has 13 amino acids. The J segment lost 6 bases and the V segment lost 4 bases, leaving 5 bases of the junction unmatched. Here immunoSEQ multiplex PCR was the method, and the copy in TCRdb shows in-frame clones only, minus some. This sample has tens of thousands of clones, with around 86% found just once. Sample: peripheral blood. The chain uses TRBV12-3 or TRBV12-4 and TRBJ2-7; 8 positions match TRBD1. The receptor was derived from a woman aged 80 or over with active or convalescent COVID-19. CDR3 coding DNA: TGTGCCAGCAGTTCCCGGACAGGGATCGAGCAGTACTTC. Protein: CASSSRTGIEQYF.